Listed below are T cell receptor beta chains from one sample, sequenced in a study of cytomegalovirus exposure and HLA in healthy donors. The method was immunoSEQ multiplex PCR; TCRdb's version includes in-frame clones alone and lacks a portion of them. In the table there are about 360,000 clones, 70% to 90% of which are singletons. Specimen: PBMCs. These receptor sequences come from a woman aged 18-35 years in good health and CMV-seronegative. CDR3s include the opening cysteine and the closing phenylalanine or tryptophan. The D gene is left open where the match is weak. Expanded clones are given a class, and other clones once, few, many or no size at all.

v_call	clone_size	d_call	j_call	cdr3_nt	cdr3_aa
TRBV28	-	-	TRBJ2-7	TGTGCCAGCAGCCGCCTAATCTCCTACGAGCAGTACTTC	CASSRLISYEQYF
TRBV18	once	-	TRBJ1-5	TGTGCCAGCTCACCACCAGGGAGGAACCAGCCCCAGCATTTT	CASSPPGRNQPQHF
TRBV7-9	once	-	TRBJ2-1	TGTGCCAGCAGCAGGGGCGGGAACCTCTACAATGAGCAGTTCTTC	CASSRGGNLYNEQFF
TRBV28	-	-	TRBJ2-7	TGTGCCAGCAGTGCCCCGGGGGTCAGGTACGAGCAGTACTTC	CASSAPGVRYEQYF
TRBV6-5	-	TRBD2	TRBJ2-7	TGTGCCAGCAGAGTTGGACTAGCGACGTCCTACGAGCAGTACTTC	CASRVGLATSYEQYF
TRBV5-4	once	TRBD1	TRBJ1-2	TGTGCCAGCAGCTACGATCAGCGGACAGGGTATGGCTACACCTTC	CASSYDQRTGYGYTF
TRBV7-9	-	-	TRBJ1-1	TGTGCCAGCAGCCTATTCTTGGGAGGGCTGGGGGACACTGAAGCTTTCTTT	CASSLFLGGLGDTEAFF
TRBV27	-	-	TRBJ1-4	TGTGCCAGCAGTTTGAGACGCGGGAGCAATGAAAAACTGTTTTTT	CASSLRRGSNEKLFF
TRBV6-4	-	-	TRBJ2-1	TGTGCCAGCAGTGATCCCGTCGCGTCGGGGCTAGCGATACTATACAATGAGCAGTTCTTC	CASSDPVASGLAILYNEQFF
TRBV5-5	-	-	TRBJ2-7	TGTGCCAGCAGCTACAGGGATTCCTACGAGCAGTACTTC	CASSYRDSYEQYF
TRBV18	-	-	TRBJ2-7	TGTGCCAGCTCACCACCGGAACGGGGTTACGACTACGAGCAGTACTTC	CASSPPERGYDYEQYF
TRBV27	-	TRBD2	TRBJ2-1	TGTGCCAGCAGTATTAGCGGGAGAGGGTCGTGGGATGAGCAGTTCTTC	CASSISGRGSWDEQFF
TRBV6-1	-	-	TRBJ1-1	TGTACCGCCCGGGAAAACACTGAAGCTTTCTTT	CTARENTEAFF
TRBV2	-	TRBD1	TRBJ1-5	TGTGCCAGCAGTGAAGAAAGGGGCAGGGGGTTCAATCAGCCCCAGCATTTT	CASSEERGRGFNQPQHF
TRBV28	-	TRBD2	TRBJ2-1	TGTGCCAGCAGTCTCTTAGCGGGAGTGGGTGAGCAGTTCTTC	CASSLLAGVGEQFF
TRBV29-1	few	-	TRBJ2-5	TGCAGCGTTTCCAGGATTCAAGAGACCCAGTACTTC	CSVSRIQETQYF
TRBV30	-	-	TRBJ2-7	TGTGCCTGGAACCCAGGCGCCTACGAGCAGTACTTC	CAWNPGAYEQYF
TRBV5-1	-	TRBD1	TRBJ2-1	TGCGCCAGCAGCCTGGGACAGGGGGCAGGTGAGCAGTTCTTC	CASSLGQGAGEQFF
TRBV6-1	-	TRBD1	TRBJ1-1	TGTGCCAGCAGGCCCCAGGGGGGTAACACTGAAGCTTTCTTT	CASRPQGGNTEAFF
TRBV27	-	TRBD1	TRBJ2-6	TGTGCCAGCACCAGGGGGCCGGGACAGAGAGACTCTGGGGCCAACGTCCTGACTTTC	CASTRGPGQRDSGANVLTF
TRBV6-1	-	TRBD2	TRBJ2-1	TGTGCCAGCAGTGGCCCGGGACTACCCTCCTACAATGAGCAGTTCTTC	CASSGPGLPSYNEQFF
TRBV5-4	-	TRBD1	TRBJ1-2	TGTGCCAGCAGCTCCAGGGGGATCTATGGCTACACCTTC	CASSSRGIYGYTF
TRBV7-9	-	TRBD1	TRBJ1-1	TGTGCCAGCGACACAGGGGGCCCCACTGAAGCTTTCTTT	CASDTGGPTEAFF
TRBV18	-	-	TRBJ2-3	TGTGCCAGCTCACGGTTGGGGGGGGCAGAGGCAGATACGCAGTATTTT	CASSRLGGAEADTQYF
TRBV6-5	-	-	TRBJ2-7	TGTGCCAGCAGTTACTCGTGGGCTACCCACGAGCAGTACTTC	CASSYSWATHEQYF
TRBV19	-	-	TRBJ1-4	TGTGCCAGTAGTGCCACAGGGTATAATGAAAAACTGTTTTTT	CASSATGYNEKLFF
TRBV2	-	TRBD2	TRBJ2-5	TGTGCCAGCAGTGACCCGGGACTAGCGGGGGAAGAGACCCAGTACTTC	CASSDPGLAGEETQYF
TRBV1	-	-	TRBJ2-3	TGCACCAGAAGTGTGGGGGGGGGCCTTGATACGCAGTATTTT	CTRSVGGGLDTQYF
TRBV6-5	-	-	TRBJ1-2	TGTGCCAGCAGTTACCGAATGGGGGCGCCTAACTATGGCTACACCTTC	CASSYRMGAPNYGYTF
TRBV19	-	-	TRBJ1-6	TGTGCCAGTAGTGGGCAGGCTAATTCACCCCTCCACTTT	CASSGQANSPLHF
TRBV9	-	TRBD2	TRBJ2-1	TGTGCCAGCAGCGCACCGGGACTAGCGATCAATGAGCAGTTCTTC	CASSAPGLAINEQFF
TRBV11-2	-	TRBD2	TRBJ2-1	TGTGCCAGCAGCTCCTCCCGGGGGGTCCATGAGCAGTTCTTC	CASSSSRGVHEQFF
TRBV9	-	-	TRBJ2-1	TGTGCCAGCAGCGCCAGGGGTGTACAGTTCTTC	CASSARGVQFF
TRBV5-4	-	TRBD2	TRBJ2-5	TGTGCCAGCAGCTTAGGACTAGCGGGGGGGCCTGTCCGCGAGACCCAGTACTTC	CASSLGLAGGPVRETQYF
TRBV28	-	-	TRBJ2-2	TGTGCCAGCAGTTTCCTCGGTCGTTCCACCGGGGAGCTGTTTTTT	CASSFLGRSTGELFF
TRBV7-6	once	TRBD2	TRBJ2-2	TGTGCCAGCAGCTTAGGCGGGAGAACAACCGGGGAGCTGTTTTTT	CASSLGGRTTGELFF
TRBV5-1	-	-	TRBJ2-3	TGCGCCAGCAGCTTGCCGCGAGATACGCAGTATTTT	CASSLPRDTQYF
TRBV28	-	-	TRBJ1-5	TGTGCCAGCAGTTTAGGCAGGGGACAATCAGAGGCCCAGCATTTT	CASSLGRGQSEAQHF
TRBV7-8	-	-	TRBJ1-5	TGTGCCAGCAGCCCCGGGGAGATGAGGCTTGGCAATCAGCCCCAGCATTTT	CASSPGEMRLGNQPQHF
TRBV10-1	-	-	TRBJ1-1	TGCGCCAGCAGTGAAGCAGGTTCGGGAAACACTGAAGCTTTCTTT	CASSEAGSGNTEAFF
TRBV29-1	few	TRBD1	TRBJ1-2	TGCATCACAGGGGATAGTGGTTATGGCTACACCTTC	CITGDSGYGYTF
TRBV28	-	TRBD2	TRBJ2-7	TGTGCCAGCAGCCCCACTAGCGGGAGGGGAGGGTACGAGCAGTACTTC	CASSPTSGRGGYEQYF
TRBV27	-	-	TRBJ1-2	TGTGCCAGCGGATTCAGGGAAGGGGACTATGGCTACACCTTC	CASGFREGDYGYTF
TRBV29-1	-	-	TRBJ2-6	TGCAGCGTTGCGGAGGGGGCCGGGGCCAACGTCCTGACTTTC	CSVAEGAGANVLTF
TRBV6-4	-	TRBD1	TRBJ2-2	TGTGCCACCGCCGGGACAGGGTCCACCGGGGAGCTGTTTTTT	CATAGTGSTGELFF
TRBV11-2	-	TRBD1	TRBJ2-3	TGTGCCAGCAGCTTGGGGACAGGGGGAGATACGCAGTATTTT	CASSLGTGGDTQYF
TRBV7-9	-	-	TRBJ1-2	TGTGCCAGCAGCTTAGGATATGGGGCTTCGGACTATGGCTACACCTTC	CASSLGYGASDYGYTF
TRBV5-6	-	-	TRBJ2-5	TGTGCCAGCAGCTTGAACAGCTACGTAGAGACCCAGTACTTC	CASSLNSYVETQYF
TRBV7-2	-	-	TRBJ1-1	TGTGCCAGCAGCTTAGACAGGGTGGAAACTGAAGCTTTCTTT	CASSLDRVETEAFF
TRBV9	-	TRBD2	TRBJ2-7	TGTGCCAGCAGCGTAGGTACTAGCGGGACCGAGCAGTACTTC	CASSVGTSGTEQYF